Here is one T cell receptor beta chain with its context. Its antigen is unidentified. The sample belongs to a study of cytomegalovirus exposure and HLA in healthy donors. Primers: 60 Vbeta forward and 13 Jbeta reverse. Here immunoSEQ multiplex PCR was the method, and the copy in TCRdb shows in-frame clones only, minus some. The table records under 300,000 clones, approximately 85% of them present only once. The study, taken as a whole, reports: It is likely that the observed cluster of highly shared sequence variants was a sequencing artifact.

The V and J ends lost 2 bases and 1 base, in that order; junction bases with no gene match: 6. The CDR3 has 16 amino acids. The V gene's germline CDR1 is ENHRY and CDR2 SYGVKD. V usage is TRBV10-3 and J usage is TRBJ2-3, with 7 bases aligning to TRBD1. Sequencing was done on a sample of PBMCs. The clonotype comes from a middle-aged woman in good health and CMV-seropositive. CDR3 nucleotides: TGTGCCATCAGTGAGCCACAGGGGCTAGGCACAGATACGCAGTATTTT. Translating gives CAISEPQGLGTDTQYF.